This section outlines one T cell receptor beta chain sequence together with its context. At least ten counts were recorded for this clonotype. No base quality information exists; no much larger clone differs at one position. The treatment or condition label for this specimen denotes: live attenuated yellow fever vaccine strain. A standard Ficoll-Paque protocol was used to isolate PBMCs from peripheral blood. RNA from sorted memory subsets was extracted with the RNeasy Micro Kit. The sample comes from a study of T cells after yellow fever vaccination (dated by TCRdb to between 2018 and 2021). As for the study more broadly: Staining for CD3, CD45RA, CCR7 and CD95 was used to sort memory subsets (EM, EMRA, CM and Tscm) on a BD FACS Aria III. The SMART-Seq v4 Ultra Low Input RNA kit was used to prepare libraries from fractions with low cell numbers. To follow T-cell clones before and after both primary and booster YFV17D yellow fever vaccination, bulk TCR alpha and beta repertoires underwent longitudinal sequencing. Two healthy male donors made up the cohort, one aged 18 to 29 years and the other aged 30 to 39 years. Blood was collected at multiple timepoints before and after primary and secondary immunization, and bulk PBMC replicates and cell subsets were isolated. Sorting of memory subsets took place on days 0, 15 and 45 and at 18 months after primary vaccination, as well as on days 0, 15 and 45 after the 30-year booster.

Study-wide conclusions, independent of this receptor: Because abundant contaminating clonotypes from the bulk population could be contained in FACS-sorted repertoires, computational filtering was required. A small fraction of clonotypes appeared in both the CD4 and CD8 compartments, likely as a result of convergent recombination. Because the study included only a couple of donors, the extent to which the findings can be generalized is limited. Compared with the primary T-cell response, the secondary T-cell response was faster but weaker, reaching its peak on day 5 rather than on day 15. In the sorted memory subsets on day 0, nearly all of the vaccine-responding clonotypes fell below detection. Most clones expanded after primary vaccination were re-detected after the booster (approximately 95% of CD4 and around 88% of CD8), suggesting broad memory maintenance.

Synthesis of TCR cDNA relied on 5'RACE template switching, a step that introduced a universal primer site along with unique molecular identifiers. Priming of cDNA synthesis was performed from both the TCR alpha and TCR beta constant segments. Libraries were amplified in two PCR steps, with sample barcodes and sequencing adapters added in the second step. Libraries were sequenced on Illumina HiSeq 2500 (2x100 bp) or NovaSeq (2x150 bp). The authors processed their data as follows. MIGEC handled demultiplexing of reads and collapsing into UMI consensus sequences, while MiXCR performed V(D)J alignment. Clonotypes responding to the vaccine were identified with edgeR on replicate PBMC samples, with the criteria of FDR below 0.01 and a log2 fold change above 5 up to day 15. Each bulk clonotype received a CD4 or CD8 identity based on whether the sequenced CD4 or CD8 repertoire contained that clonotype at higher abundance. To estimate how each clone was distributed across memory phenotypes, clonotype frequencies in memory subsets were weighted by the numbers of FACS-sorted cells. Through fastp at Q25 and MiXCR, TCRdb rebuilt clones from the public reads, retaining in-frame beta chains. CDR3 protein sequences are deduplicated, and each keeps its most common genes and DNA. TCRdb's processing, not the authors', yielded these V and J calls. A total of some 48,000 distinct CDR3 sequences appear in this sample, roughly 6.4% of them only once. Of the sample, around 9.3% is held by the ten largest clones.

There are 11 amino acids in the CDR3, from cysteine to phenylalanine inclusive. Only the CDR3 DNA stays, 33 bases, in frame from base 1. CDR1 and CDR2, per the germline V gene, are MGHDK and SYGVNS. Trimming costs V 3 bases and J 4 bases, and their ends lie 4 bases apart. The V and J genes are TRBV25-1 and TRBJ2-7, with no confident D gene call. The TCR originated in a man aged 30 to 45 who received the YFV17D yellow fever vaccine. Sequenced here: PBMCs, either bulk or a sorted T-cell subset (CD4+, CD8+, memory, or dextramer-sorted; not recorded which), sampled 45 days after the yellow fever booster vaccination. The CDR3 has the sequence CASSEGYEQYF. The sequenced DNA: TGTGCCAGCAGTGAGGGTTACGAGCAGTACTTC.